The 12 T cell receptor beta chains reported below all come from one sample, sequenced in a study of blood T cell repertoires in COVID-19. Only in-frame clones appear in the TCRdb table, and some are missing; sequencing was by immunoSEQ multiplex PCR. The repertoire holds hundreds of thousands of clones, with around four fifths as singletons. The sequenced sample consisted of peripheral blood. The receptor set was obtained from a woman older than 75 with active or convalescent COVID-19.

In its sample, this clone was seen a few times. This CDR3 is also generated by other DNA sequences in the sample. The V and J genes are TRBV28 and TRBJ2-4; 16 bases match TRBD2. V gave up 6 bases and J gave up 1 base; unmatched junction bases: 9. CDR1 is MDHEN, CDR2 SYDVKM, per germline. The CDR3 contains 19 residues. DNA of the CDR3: TGTGCCAGCAGACAGGGGACTAGCGGGGGGGCCTCTGCCAAAAACATTCAGTACTTC. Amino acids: CASRQGTSGGASAKNIQYF.

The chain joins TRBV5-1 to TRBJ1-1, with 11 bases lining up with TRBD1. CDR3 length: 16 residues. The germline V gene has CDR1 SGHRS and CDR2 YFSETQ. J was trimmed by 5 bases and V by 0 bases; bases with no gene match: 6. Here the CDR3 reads CASSLGVGTGGTEAFF. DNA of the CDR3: TGCGCCAGCAGCTTGGGAGTTGGGACAGGGGGTACTGAAGCTTTCTTT.

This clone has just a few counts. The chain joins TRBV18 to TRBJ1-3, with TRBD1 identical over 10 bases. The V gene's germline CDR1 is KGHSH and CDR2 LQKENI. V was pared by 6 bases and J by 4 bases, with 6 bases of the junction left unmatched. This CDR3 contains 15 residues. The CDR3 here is CASSPGQGRGNTIYF. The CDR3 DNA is TGTGCCAGCTCGCCGGGACAGGGGCGAGGAAACACCATATATTTT.

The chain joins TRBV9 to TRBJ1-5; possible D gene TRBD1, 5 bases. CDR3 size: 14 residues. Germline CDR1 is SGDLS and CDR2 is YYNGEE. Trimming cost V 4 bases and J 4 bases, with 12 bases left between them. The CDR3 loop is CASSPGDFNQPQHF. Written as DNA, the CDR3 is TGTGCCAGCAGCCCTGGGGACTTTAATCAGCCCCAGCATTTT.

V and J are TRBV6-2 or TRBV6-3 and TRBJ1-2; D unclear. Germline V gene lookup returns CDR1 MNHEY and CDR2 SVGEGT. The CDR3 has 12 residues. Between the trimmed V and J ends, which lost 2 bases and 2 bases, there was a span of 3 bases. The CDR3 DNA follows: TGTGCCAGCAGTTACCGGAACTATGGCTACACCTTC. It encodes CASSYRNYGYTF.

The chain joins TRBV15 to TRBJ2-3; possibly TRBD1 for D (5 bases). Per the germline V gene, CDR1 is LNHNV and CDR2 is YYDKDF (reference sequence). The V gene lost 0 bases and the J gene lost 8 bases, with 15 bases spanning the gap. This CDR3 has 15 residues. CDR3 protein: CATSRDTSGMTTQYF. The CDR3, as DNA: TGTGCCACCAGCAGAGATACCTCAGGGATGACTACGCAGTATTTT.

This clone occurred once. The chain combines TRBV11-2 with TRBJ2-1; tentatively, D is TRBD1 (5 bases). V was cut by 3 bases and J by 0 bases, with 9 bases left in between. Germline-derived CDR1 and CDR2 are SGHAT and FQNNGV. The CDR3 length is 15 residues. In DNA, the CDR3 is TGTGCCAGCAGCTTTACAGGCATCTCCTACAATGAGCAGTTCTTC. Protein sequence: CASSFTGISYNEQFF.

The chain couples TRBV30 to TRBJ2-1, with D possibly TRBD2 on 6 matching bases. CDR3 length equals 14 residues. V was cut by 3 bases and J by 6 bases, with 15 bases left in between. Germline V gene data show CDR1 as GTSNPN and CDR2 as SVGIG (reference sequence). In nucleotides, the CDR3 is TGTGCCTGGAGCGTTGCGACTAGTTCCAATGAGCAGTTCTTC. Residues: CAWSVATSSNEQFF.

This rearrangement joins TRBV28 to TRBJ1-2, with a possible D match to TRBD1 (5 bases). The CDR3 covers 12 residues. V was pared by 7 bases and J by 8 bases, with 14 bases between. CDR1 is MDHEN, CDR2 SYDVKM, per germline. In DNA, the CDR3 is TGTGCCAGCACGTCAGGGCTTGAGGGCTACACCTTC. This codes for CASTSGLEGYTF.

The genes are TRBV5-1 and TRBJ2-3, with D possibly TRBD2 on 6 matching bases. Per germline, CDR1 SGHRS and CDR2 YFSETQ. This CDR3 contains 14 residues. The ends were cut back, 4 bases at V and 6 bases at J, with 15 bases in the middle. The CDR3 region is CASSPETRTDTQYF. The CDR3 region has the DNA TGCGCCAGCAGCCCCGAGACTAGGACTGATACGCAGTATTTT.

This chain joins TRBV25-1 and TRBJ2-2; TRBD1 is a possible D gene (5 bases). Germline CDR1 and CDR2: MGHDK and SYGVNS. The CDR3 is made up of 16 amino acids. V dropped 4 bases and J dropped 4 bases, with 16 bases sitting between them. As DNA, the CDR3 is TGTGCCAGCAGTGGGTTAAGGGGTCGCGGCACCGGGGAGCTGTTTTTT. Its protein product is CASSGLRGRGTGELFF.

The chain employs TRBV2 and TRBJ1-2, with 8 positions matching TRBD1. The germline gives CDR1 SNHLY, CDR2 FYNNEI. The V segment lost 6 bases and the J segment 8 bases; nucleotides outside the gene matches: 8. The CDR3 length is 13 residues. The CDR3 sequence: CASSAGTGRGYTF. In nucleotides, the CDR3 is TGTGCCAGCAGCGCAGGGACAGGAAGAGGCTACACCTTC.